These 31 T cell receptor beta chains were sequenced from one sample in a study of OX40 agonist ivuxolimab in advanced cancers. Method: immunoSEQ multiplex PCR; TCRdb's copy keeps in-frame clones and lacks some. The sample has tens of thousands of clones; around 79% are singletons. Material: CD4+ or CD8+ T cells sorted from blood, obtained in a trial of the OX40 agonist ivuxolimab. The receptors stem from an adult with an advanced solid tumor such as melanoma, head and neck, liver or kidney cancer.

The CDR3 is CASSTGGRADEQFF. CDR3 in DNA: TGTGCCAGCAGCACCGGGGGCAGGGCGGATGAGCAGTTCTTC. The chain uses TRBV6-6 and TRBJ2-1, with D perhaps being TRBD1 or TRBD2 (6 bases each). The ends were cut back, 6 bases at V and 8 bases at J, with 17 bases in the middle. The germline V gene has CDR1 MNHNY and CDR2 SVGAGI (reference sequence). The CDR3 is 14 residues long.

The rearrangement links TRBV4-1 to TRBJ1-3; 9 nucleotides line up with TRBD1. Germline V gene lookup returns CDR1 MGHRA and CDR2 YSYEKL. This CDR3 contains 15 residues. With 0 bases clipped from V and 6 bases from J, the junction kept 3 bases outside the gene matches. This CDR3 is CASSQEGTGLNTIYF. The CDR3, as DNA: TGCGCCAGCAGCCAAGAAGGGACAGGGTTAAACACCATATATTTT.

This rearrangement joins TRBV7-2 to TRBJ1-4; 9 bases align to TRBD1. CDR1 is SGHTA, CDR2 FQGNSA, per germline. V trimming: 4 bases; J trimming: 7 bases; junction bases outside the gene matches: 4. This CDR3 region has 14 residues. CDR3 loop: CASSSGQGGEKLFF. The CDR3 DNA follows: TGTGCCAGCAGCTCGGGACAGGGAGGTGAAAAACTGTTTTTT.

This chain links TRBV7-3 with TRBJ1-5, with D perhaps matching TRBD1 (5 bases). CDR1 is SGHTA, CDR2 FQGTGA, per germline. V was clipped by 0 bases and J by 7 bases, with 19 bases between them. The CDR3 is 17 amino acids. The CDR3 DNA reads as TGTGCCAGCAGCTTAACCCGAAAGCCCGGGGGTGGGCAGCCCCAGCATTTT. Amino acid sequence: CASSLTRKPGGGQPQHF. The variable domain in full, completed from reference TRBV7-3 and TRBJ1-5, reads GAGVSQTPSNKVTEKGKYVELRCDPISGHTALYWYRQSLGQGPEFLIYFQGTGAADDSGLPNDRFFAVRPEGSVSTLKIQRTERGDSAVYLCASSLTRKPGGGQPQHFGDGTRLSIL.

This chain joins TRBV18 and TRBJ1-3; D not certain. The V and J ends lost 2 bases and 0 bases respectively, with 17 bases between them. The CDR3 has 18 amino acids. CDR1 KGHSH and CDR2 LQKENI come from the germline V gene. The CDR3 region is CASSPFSFGQTSGNTIYF. The DNA for the CDR3 is TGTGCCAGCTCACCATTCTCATTTGGGCAGACCTCTGGAAACACCATATATTTT.

V is TRBV10-2 and J is TRBJ1-1; TRBD1 agrees at 7 bases. The CDR3 covers 12 residues. V trimming: 5 bases; J trimming: 10 bases; junction bases outside the gene matches: 7. Germline V gene data show CDR1 as WSHSY and CDR2 as SAAADI. CDR3 region: CASSQNRGAAFF. CDR3 nucleotides: TGCGCCAGCAGTCAGAACAGGGGAGCAGCTTTCTTT.

The chain uses TRBV5-1 and TRBJ1-4; 7 bases match TRBD1. V gave up 0 bases and J gave up 6 bases; unmatched junction bases: 2. The CDR3 has 14 residues. Germline V lookup: CDR1 SGHRS, CDR2 YFSETQ. CDR3 loop: CASSLGDRYEKLFF. In DNA, the CDR3 is TGCGCCAGCAGCTTGGGGGACAGATATGAAAAACTGTTTTTT.

This chain uses TRBV7-2 with TRBJ2-3; D is undetermined. This CDR3 spans 14 amino acids. Deletions cut 5 bases from V and 2 bases from J, with 11 bases between. Germline-derived CDR1 and CDR2 are SGHTA and FQGNSA. The CDR3 DNA is TGTGCCAGCAGCCCCCTCCGGGTCACAGATACGCAGTATTTT. Translation gives CASSPLRVTDTQYF.

The chain uses TRBV7-2 and TRBJ2-2; maybe TRBD2 (5 bases). V lost 3 bases, J lost 5 bases, and 10 bases lay in between. This CDR3 is built from 14 residues. Germline loops: CDR1 SGHTA, CDR2 FQGNSA. The CDR3 sequence is CASSFTLDTGELFF. CDR3 DNA sequence: TGTGCCAGCAGCTTTACACTAGATACCGGGGAGCTGTTTTTT.

This clone was found a few times. This chain joins TRBV19 and TRBJ1-5; D gene ambiguous. This CDR3 has 12 residues. The V gene lost 3 bases and the J gene lost 4 bases, with 4 bases spanning the gap. Germline V gives CDR1 LNHDA, CDR2 SQIVND (reference sequence). CDR3 nucleotide sequence: TGTGCCAGTAGTATTCGAAATCAGCCCCAGCATTTT. Translated: CASSIRNQPQHF.

CDR3 coding DNA: TGTGCCAGCAGCTTAGATCCTAGCATCCACAATGAGCAGTTCTTC. Translating gives CASSLDPSIHNEQFF. This rearrangement joins TRBV7-8 to TRBJ2-1; perhaps TRBD2 as D (5 bases). Trimming stripped 1 base from V and 5 bases from J, with 12 bases between. Germline V CDR1 and CDR2: SGHVS, FQNEAQ. The CDR3 has 15 residues.

This clone occurred a few times. The rearrangement links TRBV11-3 to TRBJ2-7; D may be TRBD1 (6 bases). V lost 4 bases to trimming and J lost 3 bases, with 10 bases between them. CDR1 and CDR2 (germline): SGHNT, YENEEA. This CDR3 spans 13 amino acids. The CDR3 region is CASSSTGYYEQYF. The CDR3 nucleotides are TGTGCCAGCAGCTCGACAGGCTACTACGAGCAGTACTTC.

CDR3 sequence (DNA): TGTGCCAGCAGTTCCCCTGGGACAGGCGTTATCTACGAGCAGTACTTC. It is translated as CASSSPGTGVIYEQYF. The J gene is TRBJ2-7, the V gene TRBV27, with 8 bases fitting TRBD1. Losses at the gene ends were 4 bases for V and 3 bases for J; bases not matched to a gene: 11. Germline CDR1 reads MNHEY; CDR2 reads SMNVEV (reference sequence). The CDR3 is 16 residues long.

The J gene is TRBJ1-1, the V gene TRBV25-1; D may be TRBD1 (5 bases). V lost 7 bases and J lost 4, with 28 bases in between. The CDR3 has 18 amino acids. CDR1 is MGHDK, CDR2 SYGVNS, per germline. The CDR3 DNA follows: TGTGCCAGCACCGGATCCCCGAACCTTCAGGGAGTCGGCACTGAAGCTTTCTTT. Translation gives CASTGSPNLQGVGTEAFF.

The gene calls are TRBV28 and TRBJ2-7; TRBD1 agrees at 9 bases. J lost 5 bases, V lost 6 bases, and 11 bases had no gene match. From germline, CDR1 is MDHEN and CDR2 SYDVKM. The CDR3 runs 15 residues. The CDR3 reads CASRYTGGRVNEQYF. The DNA of the CDR3 is TGTGCCAGCAGGTATACAGGGGGCAGAGTGAACGAGCAGTACTTC.

The count of this clone is one. The chain couples TRBV6-4 to TRBJ2-1; 7 positions agree with TRBD1. Germline-derived CDR1 and CDR2 are MRHNA and SNTAGT. The CDR3 sequence is 16 residues long. Trimming cost V 5 bases and J 3 bases; bases outside gene matches: 10. CDR3 in DNA: TGTGCCAGCAGTCCCCAGGCTACAGGGGTCTACAATGAGCAGTTCTTC. Protein sequence: CASSPQATGVYNEQFF.

This clone rates as medium-sized. The V gene is TRBV5-4, the J gene TRBJ2-4; D assignment may be TRBD1 or TRBD2 (5 bases each). Trimming pared 4 bases from V and 7 bases from J, leaving 12 bases between. The CDR3 is 13 amino acids. Germline CDR1 is SGHNT and CDR2 is YYREEE (reference sequence). The CDR3 sequence: CASSGIEGNIQYF. Written as DNA, the CDR3 is TGTGCCAGCAGCGGGATAGAGGGGAACATTCAGTACTTC. Drawing the rest from reference TRBV5-4 and TRBJ2-4, the complete variable domain is ETGVTQSPTHLIKTRGQQVTLRCSSQSGHNTVSWYQQALGQGPQFIFQYYREEENGRGNFPPRFSGLQFPNYSSELNVNALELDDSALYLCASSGIEGNIQYFGAGTRLSVL.

The sample holds one count of this clone. The chain carries TRBV4-1 and TRBJ1-1; 11 bases line up with TRBD1. Germline CDR1 MGHRA, CDR2 YSYEKL. J was trimmed by 3 bases and V by 1 base; bases with no gene match: 10. CDR3 length equals 18 residues. CDR3 DNA: TGCGCCAGCAGCCAAGGTTCAGGGGACAGGGGGACTGACACTGAAGCTTTCTTT. Residues: CASSQGSGDRGTDTEAFF.

The chain joins TRBV25-1 to TRBJ2-5; no reliable D call. The CDR3 consists of 15 residues. CDR1 MGHDK and CDR2 SYGVNS come from the germline V gene. The ends were cut back, 2 bases at V and 5 bases at J, with 15 bases in the middle. The CDR3 loop is CASSEQTNLQETQYF. In DNA form, the CDR3 reads TGTGCCAGCAGTGAACAGACAAATCTTCAGGAGACCCAGTACTTC.

This sequence joins TRBV27 and TRBJ2-2, with TRBD2 matching over 10 bases. J gave up 2 bases and V 8 bases, and 5 bases lay outside the gene matches. Germline CDR1 reads MNHEY; CDR2 reads SMNVEV (reference sequence). The CDR3 loop spans 15 amino acids. The CDR3 nucleotides read TGTGCCAGCCGAAGCGGGGGGGCTAACACCGGGGAGCTGTTTTTT. This sequence encodes CASRSGGANTGELFF.

This chain connects TRBV28 to TRBJ2-5; D possibly matches TRBD1 or TRBD2 (5 bases each). Germline-derived CDR1 and CDR2 are MDHEN and SYDVKM. The CDR3 is 14 amino acids. Trimming took 2 bases from V and 5 from J, leaving 12 bases between them. This CDR3 reads CASSLESWGETQYF. As DNA, the CDR3 is TGTGCCAGCAGTTTAGAGTCCTGGGGGGAGACCCAGTACTTC.

The chain couples TRBV4-3 to TRBJ2-3; D is possibly TRBD2 (7 bases). This CDR3 spans 20 amino acids. Germline V gives CDR1 LGHNA, CDR2 YSLEER. V was shortened by 0 bases and J by 3 bases, with 25 bases between the two germline ends. The CDR3 DNA is TGCGCCAGCAGCCAAGATCGGCGGGGGACACGAAACTTTCTAACAGATACGCAGTATTTT. As protein: CASSQDRRGTRNFLTDTQYF.

The genes are TRBV11-1 and TRBJ1-1; 8 bases match TRBD1. The CDR3 extends over 17 amino acids. V lost 0 bases and J lost 1; bases outside the gene matches: 7. Germline lookup yields CDR1 SGHAT and CDR2 FQDESV (reference sequence). For the CDR3, the DNA is TGTGCCAGCAGCTTAGCTCACCTGGGACAGGCGAACACTGAAGCTTTCTTT. Its protein product is CASSLAHLGQANTEAFF.

The gene calls are TRBV4-1 and TRBJ2-1; 9 nucleotides align to TRBD2. The germline gives CDR1 MGHRA, CDR2 YSYEKL. J gave up 7 bases and V 3 bases, and 10 bases lay outside the gene matches. The CDR3 has 16 residues. The CDR3 DNA reads as TGCGCCAGCAGCCACCCGAATAGCGGGAGCAGGAATGAGCAGTTCTTC. Translating gives CASSHPNSGSRNEQFF.

In DNA form, the CDR3 reads TGTGCCAGCAGCTCAGGGCCGGAGACCCAGTACTTC. Protein: CASSSGPETQYF. The V and J genes are TRBV13 and TRBJ2-5; perhaps TRBD1 as D (5 bases). CDR1 is PRHDT and CDR2 is FYEKMQ in the germline V gene (reference sequence). Trimming shortened V by 4 bases and J by 5 bases, and 8 bases separated the two germline ends. This CDR3 has 12 amino acids.

CDR3 region: CASSLGVTQYF. CDR3 in DNA: TGTGCCAGCAGCTTAGGAGTAACCCAGTACTTC. J is TRBJ2-5 and V is TRBV11-2, with unresolved D. The CDR3 has 11 residues. V was cut by 1 base and J by 8 bases, with 5 bases left in between. Germline CDR1 SGHAT, CDR2 FQNNGV.

The chain carries TRBV9 and TRBJ2-5; D perhaps matches TRBD2 (5 bases). The germline CDR1 and CDR2 sequences are SGDLS and YYNGEE. Trimming removed 0 bases at V and 3 bases at J, with 12 bases between. CDR3 length equals 15 residues. This CDR3 reads CASSVGGLTEETQYF. The CDR3 DNA reads as TGTGCCAGCAGCGTAGGAGGGTTGACCGAAGAGACCCAGTACTTC. The full variable domain, its missing parts supplied by reference TRBV9 and TRBJ2-5, is DSGVTQTPKHLITATGQRVTLRCSPRSGDLSVYWYQQSLDQGLQFLIQYYNGEERAKGNILERFSAQQFPDLHSELNLSSLELGDSALYFCASSVGGLTEETQYFGPGTRLLVL.

This chain uses TRBV18 with TRBJ2-7; D gene unclear. V was cut by 2 bases and J by 3 bases, with 8 bases left in between. There are 13 residues in the CDR3. Germline assignment: CDR1 KGHSH and CDR2 LQKENI. The CDR3, as DNA: TGTGCCAGCTCACCAGGCCAGGTCTACGAGCAGTACTTC. This codes for CASSPGQVYEQYF.

The rearrangement joins TRBV14 to TRBJ2-1; tentative D call: TRBD2 (5 bases). The length of the CDR3 is 15 residues. V dropped 4 bases and J dropped 14 bases, with 24 bases sitting between them. Germline assignment: CDR1 SGHDN and CDR2 FVKESK. Here the CDR3 reads CASSPNLTPSQNEFF. In DNA, the CDR3 is TGTGCCAGCAGCCCAAACCTTACCCCTAGCCAAAATGAGTTCTTC.

The chain has TRBV11-2 and TRBJ2-5; D not resolved. The CDR3 is made up of 14 amino acids. Per germline, CDR1 SGHAT and CDR2 FQNNGV. V was shortened by 1 base and J by 5 bases, with 11 bases between the two germline ends. The CDR3 protein is CASSLGSHLETQYF. As DNA, the CDR3 is TGTGCCAGCAGCTTAGGGTCCCACCTGGAGACCCAGTACTTC.

This chain uses TRBV6-6 with TRBJ2-7, with D unresolved. Germline V gives CDR1 MNHNY, CDR2 SVGAGI (reference sequence). The V end lost 0 bases, the J end lost 7 bases, and 7 bases lay between the germline ends. This CDR3 comprises 12 residues. The CDR3 loop is CASSYSFGEQYF. The CDR3 DNA sequence: TGTGCCAGCAGTTACTCGTTTGGAGAGCAGTACTTC.